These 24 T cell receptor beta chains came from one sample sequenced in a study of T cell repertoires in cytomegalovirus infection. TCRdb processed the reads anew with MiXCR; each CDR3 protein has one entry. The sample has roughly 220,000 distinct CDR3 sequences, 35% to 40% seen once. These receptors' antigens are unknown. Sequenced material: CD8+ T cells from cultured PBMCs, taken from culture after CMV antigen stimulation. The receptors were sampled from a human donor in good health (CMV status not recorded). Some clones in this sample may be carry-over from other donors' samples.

CDR3 amino acids: CACGTSAKYNEQFF. CDR3 nucleotides: TGTGCCTGCGGAACTAGCGCGAAATACAATGAGCAGTTCTTC. This chain uses TRBV7-9 with TRBJ2-1; TRBD2 aligns across 7 bases. V lost 11 bases, J lost 4 bases, and 11 bases stayed unmatched. The CDR3 has 14 amino acids. Per the germline V gene, CDR1 is SEHNR and CDR2 is FQNEAQ (reference sequence). The full variable domain, rest sourced from reference TRBV7-9 and TRBJ2-1, is DTGVSQNPRHKITKRGQNVTFRCDPISEHNRLYWYRQTLGQGPEFLTYFQNEAQLEKSRLLSDRFSAERPKGSFSTLEIQRTEQGDSAMYLCACGTSAKYNEQFFGPGTRLTVL.

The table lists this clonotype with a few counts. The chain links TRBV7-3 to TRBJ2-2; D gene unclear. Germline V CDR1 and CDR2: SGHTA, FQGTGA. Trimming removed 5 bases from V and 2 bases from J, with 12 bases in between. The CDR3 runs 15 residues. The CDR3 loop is CASSSGVSNTGELFF. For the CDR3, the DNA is TGTGCCAGCAGCAGTGGAGTCAGTAACACCGGGGAGCTGTTTTTT.

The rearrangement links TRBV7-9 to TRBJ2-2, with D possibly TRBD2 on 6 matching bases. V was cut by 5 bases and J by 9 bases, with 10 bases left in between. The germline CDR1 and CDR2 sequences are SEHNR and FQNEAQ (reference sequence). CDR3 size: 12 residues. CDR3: CASSPAGRELFF. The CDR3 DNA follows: TGTGCCAGCAGCCCCGCGGGGCGGGAGCTGTTTTTT. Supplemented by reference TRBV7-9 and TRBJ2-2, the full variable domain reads DTGVSQNPRHKITKRGQNVTFRCDPISEHNRLYWYRQTLGQGPEFLTYFQNEAQLEKSRLLSDRFSAERPKGSFSTLEIQRTEQGDSAMYLCASSPAGRELFFGEGSRLTVL.

This chain's CDR3 is CASSSDISEEQYF. DNA for the CDR3: TGTGCCAGCAGCTCGGACATTAGTGAGGAGCAGTACTTC. The chain carries TRBV7-4 and TRBJ2-7, with D perhaps TRBD1 (5 bases). The CDR3 contains 13 residues. Trimming pared 4 bases from V and 7 bases from J, leaving 14 bases between. Germline V lookup: CDR1 SGHVT, CDR2 SQSDAQ.

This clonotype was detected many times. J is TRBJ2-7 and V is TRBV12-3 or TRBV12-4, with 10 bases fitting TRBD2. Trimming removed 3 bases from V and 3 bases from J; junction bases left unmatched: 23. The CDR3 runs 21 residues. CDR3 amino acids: CASSFHPVDSGRPRDFYEQYF. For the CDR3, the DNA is TGTGCCAGCAGTTTCCACCCCGTTGATAGCGGGAGGCCTAGAGACTTCTACGAGCAGTACTTC.

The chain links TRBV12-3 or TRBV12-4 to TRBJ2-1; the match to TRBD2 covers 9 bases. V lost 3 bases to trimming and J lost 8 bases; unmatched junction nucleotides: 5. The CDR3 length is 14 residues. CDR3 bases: TGTGCCAGCAGTTTGAGCGGGGGGAGACATGAGCAGTTCTTC. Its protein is CASSLSGGRHEQFF.

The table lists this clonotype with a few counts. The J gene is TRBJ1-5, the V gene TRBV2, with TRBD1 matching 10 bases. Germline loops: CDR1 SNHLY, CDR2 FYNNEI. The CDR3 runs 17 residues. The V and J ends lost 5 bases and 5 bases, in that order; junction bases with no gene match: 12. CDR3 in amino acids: CASSRHLLTGGDQPQHF. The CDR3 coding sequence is TGTGCCAGCAGTCGCCACCTACTGACAGGGGGCGATCAGCCCCAGCATTTT.

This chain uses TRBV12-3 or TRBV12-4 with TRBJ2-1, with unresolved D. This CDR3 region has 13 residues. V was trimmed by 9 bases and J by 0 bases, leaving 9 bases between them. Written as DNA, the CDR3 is TGTGCCAGTGTCCCCCGCTCCTACAATGAGCAGTTCTTC. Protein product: CASVPRSYNEQFF.

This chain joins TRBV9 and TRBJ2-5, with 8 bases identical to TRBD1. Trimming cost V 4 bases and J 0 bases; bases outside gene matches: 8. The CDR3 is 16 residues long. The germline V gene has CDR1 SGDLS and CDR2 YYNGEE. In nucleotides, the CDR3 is TGTGCCAGCAGCCCTACAGGGGGAATGTACCAAGAGACCCAGTACTTC. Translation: CASSPTGGMYQETQYF.

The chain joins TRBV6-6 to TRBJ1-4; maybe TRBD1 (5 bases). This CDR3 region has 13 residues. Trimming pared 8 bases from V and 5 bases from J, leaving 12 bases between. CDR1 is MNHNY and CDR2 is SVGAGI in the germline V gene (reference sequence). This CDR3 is CASAGTFNEKLFF. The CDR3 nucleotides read TGTGCCAGCGCCGGGACGTTCAATGAAAAACTGTTTTTT.

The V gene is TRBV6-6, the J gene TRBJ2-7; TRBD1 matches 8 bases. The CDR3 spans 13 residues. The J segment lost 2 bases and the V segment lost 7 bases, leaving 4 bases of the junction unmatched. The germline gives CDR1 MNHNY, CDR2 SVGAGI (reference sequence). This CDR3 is CASIADRAYEQYF. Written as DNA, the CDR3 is TGTGCCAGCATTGCGGACAGGGCCTACGAGCAGTACTTC.

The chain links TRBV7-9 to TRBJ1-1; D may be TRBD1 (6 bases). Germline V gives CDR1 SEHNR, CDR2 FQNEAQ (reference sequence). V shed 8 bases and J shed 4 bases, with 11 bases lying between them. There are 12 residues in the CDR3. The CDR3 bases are TGTGCCAGCGAAGGGGGGGGCACTGAAGCTTTCTTT. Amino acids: CASEGGGTEAFF. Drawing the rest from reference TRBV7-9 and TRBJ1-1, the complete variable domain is DTGVSQNPRHKITKRGQNVTFRCDPISEHNRLYWYRQTLGQGPEFLTYFQNEAQLEKSRLLSDRFSAERPKGSFSTLEIQRTEQGDSAMYLCASEGGGTEAFFGQGTRLTVV.

The CDR3 DNA is TGTGCCAGTCAGCCACAGGGAATCAATGAGCAGTTCTTC. Protein product: CASQPQGINEQFF. This chain uses TRBV19 with TRBJ2-1; perhaps TRBD1 as D (6 bases). Germline V gene sequence: CDR1 LNHDA, CDR2 SQIVND (reference sequence). The CDR3 runs to 13 residues. Trimming removed 8 bases from V and 6 bases from J, with 14 bases in between.

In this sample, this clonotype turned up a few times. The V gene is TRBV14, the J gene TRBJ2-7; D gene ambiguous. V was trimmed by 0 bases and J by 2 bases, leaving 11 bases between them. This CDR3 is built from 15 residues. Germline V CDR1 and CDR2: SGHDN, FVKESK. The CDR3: CASSQDSMGPYEQYF. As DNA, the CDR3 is TGTGCCAGCAGCCAAGACAGTATGGGTCCCTACGAGCAGTACTTC. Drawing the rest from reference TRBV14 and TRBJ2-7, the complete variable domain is EAGVTQFPSHSVIEKGQTVTLRCDPISGHDNLYWYRRVMGKEIKFLLHFVKESKQDESGMPNNRFLAERTGGTYSTLKVQPAELEDSGVYFCASSQDSMGPYEQYFGPGTRLTVT.

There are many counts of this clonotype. As DNA, the CDR3 is TGTGCCAGCAGTCCTCGACAGGGGGCCGACGAGCAGTTCTTC. It specifies CASSPRQGADEQFF. V and J are TRBV12-3 or TRBV12-4 and TRBJ2-1; 10 positions agree with TRBD1. Unmatched junction bases numbered 8, after V lost 5 bases and J lost 10 bases. The CDR3 is made up of 14 amino acids.

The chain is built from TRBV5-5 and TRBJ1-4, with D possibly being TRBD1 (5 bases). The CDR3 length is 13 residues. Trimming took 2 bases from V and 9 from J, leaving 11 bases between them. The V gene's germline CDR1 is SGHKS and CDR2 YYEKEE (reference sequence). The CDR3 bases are TGTGCCAGCAGCTTCGGGCAGGGTAAAAAACTGTTTTTT. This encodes CASSFGQGKKLFF.

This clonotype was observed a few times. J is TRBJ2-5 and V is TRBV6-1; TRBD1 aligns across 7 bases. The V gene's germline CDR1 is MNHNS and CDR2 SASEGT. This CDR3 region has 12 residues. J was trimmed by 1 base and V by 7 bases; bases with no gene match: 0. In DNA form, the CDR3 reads TGTGCCAGCAACAGGGGCCAAGAGACCCAGTACTTC. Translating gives CASNRGQETQYF.

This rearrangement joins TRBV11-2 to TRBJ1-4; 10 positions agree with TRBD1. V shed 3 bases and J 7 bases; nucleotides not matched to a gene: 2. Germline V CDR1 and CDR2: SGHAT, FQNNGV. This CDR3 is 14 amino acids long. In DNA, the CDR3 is TGTGCCAGCAGCTTCGGGACAGGGGCTGAAAAACTGTTTTTT. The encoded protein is CASSFGTGAEKLFF.

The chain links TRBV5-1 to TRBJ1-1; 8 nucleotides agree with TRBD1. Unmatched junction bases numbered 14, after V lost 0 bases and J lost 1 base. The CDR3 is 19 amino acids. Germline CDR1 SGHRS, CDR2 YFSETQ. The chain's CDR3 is CASSLAGDFRGRKNTEAFF. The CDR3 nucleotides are TGCGCCAGCAGCTTGGCGGGTGACTTCAGGGGGCGGAAGAACACTGAAGCTTTCTTT. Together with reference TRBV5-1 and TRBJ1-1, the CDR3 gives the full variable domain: KAGVTQTPRYLIKTRGQQVTLSCSPISGHRSVSWYQQTPGQGLQFLFEYFSETQRNKGNFPGRFSGRQFSNSRSEMNVSTLELGDSALYLCASSLAGDFRGRKNTEAFFGQGTRLTVV.

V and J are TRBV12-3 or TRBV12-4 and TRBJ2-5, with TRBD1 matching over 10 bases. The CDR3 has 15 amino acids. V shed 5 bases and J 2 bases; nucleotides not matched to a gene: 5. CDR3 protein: CASSRDRGRQETQYF. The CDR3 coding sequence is TGTGCCAGCAGTCGGGACAGGGGAAGACAAGAGACCCAGTACTTC.

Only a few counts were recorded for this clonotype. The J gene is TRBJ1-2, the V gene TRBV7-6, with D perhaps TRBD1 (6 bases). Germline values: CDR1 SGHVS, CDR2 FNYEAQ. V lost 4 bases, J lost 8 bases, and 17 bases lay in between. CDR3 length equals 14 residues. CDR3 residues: CASSSRLGGEGYTF. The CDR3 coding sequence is TGTGCCAGCAGCTCCCGCCTGGGGGGCGAAGGCTACACCTTC.

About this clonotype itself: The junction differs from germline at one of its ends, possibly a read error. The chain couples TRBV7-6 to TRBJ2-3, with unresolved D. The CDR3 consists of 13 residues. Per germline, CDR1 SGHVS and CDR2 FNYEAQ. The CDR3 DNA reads TGTGCCAGCAGCTTAGCGCATTCAGATAAGCAGTATTTT. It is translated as CASSLAHSDKQYF.

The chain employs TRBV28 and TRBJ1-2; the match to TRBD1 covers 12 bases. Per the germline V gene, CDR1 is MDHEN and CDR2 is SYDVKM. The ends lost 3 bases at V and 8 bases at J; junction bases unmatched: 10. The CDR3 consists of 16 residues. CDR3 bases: TGTGCCAGCAGTTTGCCGCCGGGACAGGGGGCCGGGGGCTACACCTTC. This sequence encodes CASSLPPGQGAGGYTF.

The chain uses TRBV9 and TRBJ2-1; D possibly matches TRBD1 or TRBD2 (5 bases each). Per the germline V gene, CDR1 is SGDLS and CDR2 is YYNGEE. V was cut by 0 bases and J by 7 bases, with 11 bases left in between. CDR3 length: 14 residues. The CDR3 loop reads CASSVVGESNEQFF. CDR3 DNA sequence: TGTGCCAGCAGCGTAGTGGGGGAATCAAATGAGCAGTTCTTC.